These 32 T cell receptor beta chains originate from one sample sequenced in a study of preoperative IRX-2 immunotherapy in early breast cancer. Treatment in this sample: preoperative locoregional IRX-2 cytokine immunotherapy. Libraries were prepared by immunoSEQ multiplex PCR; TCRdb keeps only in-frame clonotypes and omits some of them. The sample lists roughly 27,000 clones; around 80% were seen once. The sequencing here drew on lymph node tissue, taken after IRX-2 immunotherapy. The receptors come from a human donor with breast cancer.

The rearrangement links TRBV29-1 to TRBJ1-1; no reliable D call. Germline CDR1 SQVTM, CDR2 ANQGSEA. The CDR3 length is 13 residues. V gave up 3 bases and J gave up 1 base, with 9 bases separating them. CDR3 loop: CSVDLWGNTEAFF. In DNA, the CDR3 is TGCAGCGTTGATCTCTGGGGGAACACTGAAGCTTTCTTT.

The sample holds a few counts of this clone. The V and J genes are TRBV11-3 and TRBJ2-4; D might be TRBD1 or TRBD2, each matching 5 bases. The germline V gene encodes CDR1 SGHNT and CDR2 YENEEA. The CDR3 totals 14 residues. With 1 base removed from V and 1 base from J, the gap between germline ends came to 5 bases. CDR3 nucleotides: TGTGCCAGCAGCTTAGGGGGGGCCAAAAACATTCAGTACTTC. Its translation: CASSLGGAKNIQYF.

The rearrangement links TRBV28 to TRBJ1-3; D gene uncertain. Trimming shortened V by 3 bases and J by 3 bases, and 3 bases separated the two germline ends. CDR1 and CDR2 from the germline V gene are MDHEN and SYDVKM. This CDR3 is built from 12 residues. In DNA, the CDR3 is TGTGCCAGCAGTTTCCGTGGAAACACCATATATTTT. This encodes CASSFRGNTIYF.

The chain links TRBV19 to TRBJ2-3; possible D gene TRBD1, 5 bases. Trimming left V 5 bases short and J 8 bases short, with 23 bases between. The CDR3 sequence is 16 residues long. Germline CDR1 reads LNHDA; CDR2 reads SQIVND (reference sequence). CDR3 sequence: CASSLRCLDRSSTQYF. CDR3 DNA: TGTGCCAGTAGTTTAAGGTGCCTCGACAGAAGTTCTACGCAGTATTTT.

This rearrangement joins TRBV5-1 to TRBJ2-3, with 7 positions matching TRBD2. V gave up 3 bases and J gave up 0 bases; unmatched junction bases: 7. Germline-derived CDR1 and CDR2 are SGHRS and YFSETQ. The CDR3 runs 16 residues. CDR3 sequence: CASSSTSSMSTDTQYF. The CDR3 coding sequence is TGCGCCAGCAGCTCGACTAGCTCGATGAGCACAGATACGCAGTATTTT. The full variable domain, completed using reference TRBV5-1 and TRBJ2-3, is KAGVTQTPRYLIKTRGQQVTLSCSPISGHRSVSWYQQTPGQGLQFLFEYFSETQRNKGNFPGRFSGRQFSNSRSEMNVSTLELGDSALYLCASSSTSSMSTDTQYFGPGTRLTVL.

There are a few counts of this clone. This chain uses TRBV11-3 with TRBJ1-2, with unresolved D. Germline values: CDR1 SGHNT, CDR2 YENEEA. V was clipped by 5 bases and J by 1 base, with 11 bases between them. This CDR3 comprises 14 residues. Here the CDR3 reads CASSPPGVNYGYTF. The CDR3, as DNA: TGTGCCAGCAGCCCGCCGGGAGTTAACTATGGCTACACCTTC.

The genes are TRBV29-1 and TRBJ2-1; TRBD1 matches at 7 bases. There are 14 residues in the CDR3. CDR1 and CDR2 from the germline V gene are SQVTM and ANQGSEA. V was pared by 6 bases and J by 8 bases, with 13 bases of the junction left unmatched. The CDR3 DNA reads TGCAGCGTAGGACAGGCCGAACCTTACGATGAGCAGTTCTTC. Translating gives CSVGQAEPYDEQFF.

As DNA, the CDR3 is TGTGCCAGCAGACTTGGCGGGAGTAGCTACGAGCAGTACTTC. Translating it yields CASRLGGSSYEQYF. The chain is built from TRBV6-8 and TRBJ2-7, with 7 bases fitting TRBD2. Trimming cost V 6 bases and J 3 bases; bases outside gene matches: 8. The CDR3 has 14 residues. Germline lookup yields CDR1 MNHGY and CDR2 SAAAGT.

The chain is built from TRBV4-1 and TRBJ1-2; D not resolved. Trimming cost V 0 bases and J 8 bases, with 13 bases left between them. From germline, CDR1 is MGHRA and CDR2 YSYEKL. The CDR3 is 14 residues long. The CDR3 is CASSQENSRRGYTF. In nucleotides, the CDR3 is TGCGCCAGCAGCCAAGAAAACAGTCGCAGGGGCTACACCTTC.

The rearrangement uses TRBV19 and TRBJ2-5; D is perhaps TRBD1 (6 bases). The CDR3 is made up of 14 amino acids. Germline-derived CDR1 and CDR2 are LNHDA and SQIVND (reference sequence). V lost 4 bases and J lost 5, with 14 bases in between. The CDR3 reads CASSTSRGRETQYF. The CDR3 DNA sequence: TGTGCCAGTAGTACGTCCAGGGGAAGGGAGACCCAGTACTTC.

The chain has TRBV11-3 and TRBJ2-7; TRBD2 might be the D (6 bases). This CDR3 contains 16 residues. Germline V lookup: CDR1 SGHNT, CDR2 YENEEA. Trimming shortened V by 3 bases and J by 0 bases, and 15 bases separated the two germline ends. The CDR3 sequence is CASSLHGGASSYEQYF. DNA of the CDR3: TGTGCCAGCAGCTTGCACGGCGGGGCGAGCTCCTACGAGCAGTACTTC.

The CDR3 nucleotides are TGCGCCAGCAGCCAAGGTGCCGGACAGGGGTACGAGCAGTACTTC. Translated: CASSQGAGQGYEQYF. The J gene is TRBJ2-7, the V gene TRBV1; the tabulated D call, TRBD1, remains unverified against the DNA. TRBV1 is reported as a pseudogene. This CDR3 spans 15 amino acids.

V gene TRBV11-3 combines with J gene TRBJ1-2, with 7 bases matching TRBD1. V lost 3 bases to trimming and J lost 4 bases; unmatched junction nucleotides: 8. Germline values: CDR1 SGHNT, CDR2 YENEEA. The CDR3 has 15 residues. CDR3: CASSFTGTVIYGYTF. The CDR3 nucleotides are TGTGCCAGCAGCTTTACCGGGACAGTTATCTATGGCTACACCTTC.

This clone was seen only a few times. In DNA form, the CDR3 reads TGTGCCAGCTCATTGCACATGGCAACTAATGAAAAACTGTTTTTT. Its protein is CASSLHMATNEKLFF. The genes are TRBV18 and TRBJ1-4; D gene uncertain. CDR1 and CDR2 (germline): KGHSH, LQKENI. Trimming removed 5 bases at V and 0 bases at J, with 10 bases between. The CDR3 contains 15 residues.

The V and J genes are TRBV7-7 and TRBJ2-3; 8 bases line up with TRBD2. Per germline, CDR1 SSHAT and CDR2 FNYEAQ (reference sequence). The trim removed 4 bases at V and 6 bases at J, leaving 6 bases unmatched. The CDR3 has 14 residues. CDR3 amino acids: CASSSGTRVDTQYF. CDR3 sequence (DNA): TGTGCCAGCAGCTCGGGGACTAGGGTTGATACGCAGTATTTT.

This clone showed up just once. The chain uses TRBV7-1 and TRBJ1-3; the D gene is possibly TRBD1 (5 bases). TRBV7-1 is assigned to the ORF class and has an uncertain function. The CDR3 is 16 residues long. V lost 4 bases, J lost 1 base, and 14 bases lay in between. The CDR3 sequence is CASSLGELASGNTIYF. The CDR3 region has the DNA TGTGCCAGCAGCTTAGGGGAACTAGCATCTGGAAACACCATATATTTT.

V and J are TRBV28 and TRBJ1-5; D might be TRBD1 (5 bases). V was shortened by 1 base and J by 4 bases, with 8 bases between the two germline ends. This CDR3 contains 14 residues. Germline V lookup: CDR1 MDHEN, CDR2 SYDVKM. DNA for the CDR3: TGTGCCAGCAGTTTATTCCAGGGTAATCAGCCCCAGCATTTT. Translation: CASSLFQGNQPQHF.

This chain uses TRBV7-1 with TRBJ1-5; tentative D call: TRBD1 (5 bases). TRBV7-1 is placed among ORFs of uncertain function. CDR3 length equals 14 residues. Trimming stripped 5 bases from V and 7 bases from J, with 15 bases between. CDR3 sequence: CASSPGTGIQPQHF. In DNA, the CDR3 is TGTGCCAGCAGCCCGGGGACTGGGATCCAGCCCCAGCATTTT.

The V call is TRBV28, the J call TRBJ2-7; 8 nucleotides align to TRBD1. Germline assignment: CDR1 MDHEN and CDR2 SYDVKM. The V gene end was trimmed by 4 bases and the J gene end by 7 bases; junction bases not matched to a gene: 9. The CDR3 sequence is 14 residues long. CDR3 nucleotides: TGTGCCAGCAGTTACCGGGACAGGACCCAGGAGCAGTACTTC. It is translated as CASSYRDRTQEQYF.

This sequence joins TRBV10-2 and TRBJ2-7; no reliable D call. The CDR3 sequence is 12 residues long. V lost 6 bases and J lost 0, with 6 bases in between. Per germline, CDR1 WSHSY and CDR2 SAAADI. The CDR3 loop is CASSDGSYEQYF. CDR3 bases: TGCGCCAGCAGCGACGGCTCCTACGAGCAGTACTTC.

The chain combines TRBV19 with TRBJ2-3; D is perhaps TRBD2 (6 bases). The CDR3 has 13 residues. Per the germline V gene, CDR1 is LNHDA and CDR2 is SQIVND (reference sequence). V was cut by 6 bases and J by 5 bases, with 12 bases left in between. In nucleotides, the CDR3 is TGTGCCAGTAGGTCGCTCGGGGGAGATACGCAGTATTTT. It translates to CASRSLGGDTQYF.

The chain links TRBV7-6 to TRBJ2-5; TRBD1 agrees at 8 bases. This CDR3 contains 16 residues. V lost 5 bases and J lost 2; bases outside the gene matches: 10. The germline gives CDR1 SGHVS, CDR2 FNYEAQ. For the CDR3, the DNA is TGTGCCAGCAGCCAATCACAGGGGGTCGGTCAAGAGACCCAGTACTTC. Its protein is CASSQSQGVGQETQYF. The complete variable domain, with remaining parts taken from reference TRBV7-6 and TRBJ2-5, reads GAGVSQSPRYKVTKRGQDVALRCDPISGHVSLYWYRQALGQGPEFLTYFNYEAQQDKSGLPNDRFSAERPEGSISTLTIQRTEQRDSAMYRCASSQSQGVGQETQYFGPGTRLLVL.

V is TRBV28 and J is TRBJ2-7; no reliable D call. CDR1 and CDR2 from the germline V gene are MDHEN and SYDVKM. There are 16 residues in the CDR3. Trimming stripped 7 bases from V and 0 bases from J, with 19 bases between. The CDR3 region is CASTKVGSLYSYEQYF. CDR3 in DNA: TGTGCCAGCACCAAGGTAGGCAGCCTCTACTCCTACGAGCAGTACTTC. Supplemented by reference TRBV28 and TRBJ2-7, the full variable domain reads DVKVTQSSRYLVKRTGEKVFLECVQDMDHENMFWYRQDPGLGLRLIYFSYDVKMKEKGDIPEGYSVSREKKERFSLILESASTNQTSMYLCASTKVGSLYSYEQYFGPGTRLTVT.

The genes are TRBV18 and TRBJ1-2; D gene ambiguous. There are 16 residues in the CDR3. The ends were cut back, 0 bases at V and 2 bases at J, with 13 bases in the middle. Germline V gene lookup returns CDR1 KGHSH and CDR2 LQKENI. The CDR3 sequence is CASSPPGKKRNYGYTF. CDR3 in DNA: TGTGCCAGCTCACCACCGGGCAAGAAGAGGAACTATGGCTACACCTTC.

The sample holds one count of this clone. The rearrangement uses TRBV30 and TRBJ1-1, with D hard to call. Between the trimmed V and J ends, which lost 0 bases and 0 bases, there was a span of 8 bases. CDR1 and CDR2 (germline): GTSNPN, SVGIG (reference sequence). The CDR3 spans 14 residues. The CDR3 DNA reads TGTGCCTGGAGTGTAAAACAGCTGAACACTGAAGCTTTCTTT. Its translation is CAWSVKQLNTEAFF.

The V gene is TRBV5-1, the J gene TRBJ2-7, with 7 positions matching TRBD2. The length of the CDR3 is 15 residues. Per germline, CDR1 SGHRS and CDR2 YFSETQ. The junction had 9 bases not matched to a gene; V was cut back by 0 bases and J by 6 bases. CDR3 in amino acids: CASSLVGGGLGEQYF. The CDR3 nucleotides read TGCGCCAGCAGCTTGGTCGGGGGAGGGCTGGGCGAGCAGTACTTC.

In DNA, the CDR3 is TGTGCCAGCAATGGAGGGGACAGGGACTTCTATGGCTACACCTTC. Translated, it gives CASNGGDRDFYGYTF. The rearrangement uses TRBV28 and TRBJ1-2, with TRBD1 identical over 9 bases. V trimming: 7 bases; J trimming: 4 bases; junction bases outside the gene matches: 10. Germline loops: CDR1 MDHEN, CDR2 SYDVKM. This CDR3 comprises 15 residues.

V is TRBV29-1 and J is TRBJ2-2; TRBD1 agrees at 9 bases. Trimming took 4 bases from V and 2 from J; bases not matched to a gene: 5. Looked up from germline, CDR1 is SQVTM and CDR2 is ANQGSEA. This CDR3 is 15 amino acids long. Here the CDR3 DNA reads TGCAGCGTTGTAGGGGACAGGGTAAACACCGGGGAGCTGTTTTTT. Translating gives CSVVGDRVNTGELFF.

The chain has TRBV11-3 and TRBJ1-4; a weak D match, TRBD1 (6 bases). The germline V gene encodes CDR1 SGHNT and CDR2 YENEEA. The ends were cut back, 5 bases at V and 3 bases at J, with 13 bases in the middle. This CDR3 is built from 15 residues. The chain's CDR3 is CASSPPGASNEKLFF. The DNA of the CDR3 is TGTGCCAGCAGCCCCCCGGGGGCGTCTAATGAAAAACTGTTTTTT.

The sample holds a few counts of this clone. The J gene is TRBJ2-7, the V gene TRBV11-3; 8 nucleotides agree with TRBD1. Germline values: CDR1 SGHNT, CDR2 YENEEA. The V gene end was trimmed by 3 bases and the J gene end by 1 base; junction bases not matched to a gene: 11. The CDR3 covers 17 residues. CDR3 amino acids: CASSFRTTGALSYEQYF. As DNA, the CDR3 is TGTGCCAGCAGCTTCCGAACGACAGGGGCGTTATCCTACGAGCAGTACTTC.

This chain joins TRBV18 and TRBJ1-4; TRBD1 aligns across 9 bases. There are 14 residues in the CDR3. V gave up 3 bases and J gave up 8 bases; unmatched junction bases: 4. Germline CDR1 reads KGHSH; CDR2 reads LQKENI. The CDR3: CASSPTGGEEKLFF. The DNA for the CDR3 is TGTGCCAGCTCACCGACAGGGGGTGAAGAAAAACTGTTTTTT.

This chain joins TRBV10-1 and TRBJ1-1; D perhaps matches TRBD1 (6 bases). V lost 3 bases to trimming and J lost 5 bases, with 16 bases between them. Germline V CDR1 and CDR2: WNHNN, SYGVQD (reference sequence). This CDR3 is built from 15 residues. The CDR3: CASSDPTGFGTEAFF. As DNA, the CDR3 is TGCGCCAGCAGTGACCCGACAGGCTTTGGGACTGAAGCTTTCTTT.